Shown below are 4 T cell receptor beta chains from a single sample sequenced in a study of blood T cell repertoires in COVID-19 (dated by TCRdb to the early 2020s). The method behind the library was the immunoSEQ multiplex PCR assay. As stored in TCRdb, this immuneACCESS dataset retains in-frame rearrangements with V and J assigned. A fraction of the clones does not appear; measured against another copy, unresolved V genes explain less than half of the discrepancy, and the remainder lacks a known reason. This sample gives around 70,000 clones in total; 80% of them show up just once. The ten biggest clones cover roughly 18% of the sample. Specimen: peripheral blood. The source of these receptors is a man in his 70s who had recovered from COVID-19.

This clone was counted a few times. The chain has TRBV19 and TRBJ1-5, with 8 bases lining up with TRBD1. The CDR3 runs to 15 residues. Germline CDR1 and CDR2: LNHDA and SQIVND (reference sequence). J lost 3 bases, V lost 7 bases, and 8 bases had no gene match. DNA for the CDR3: TGTGCCAGTACCAAAATGGACAGGGTCAATCAGCCCCAGCATTTT. The encoded protein is CASTKMDRVNQPQHF.

The gene calls are TRBV29-1 and TRBJ2-5, with D maybe TRBD1 (5 bases). The germline gives CDR1 SQVTM, CDR2 ANQGSEA. The ends were cut back, 6 bases at V and 4 bases at J, with 15 bases in the middle. This CDR3 contains 13 residues. Here the CDR3 reads CSVERAGSETQYF. Here the CDR3 DNA reads TGCAGCGTCGAAAGGGCAGGGTCAGAGACCCAGTACTTC.

The chain recombines TRBV5-6 with TRBJ1-1, with a possible D match to TRBD1 (5 bases). V shed 8 bases and J shed 2 bases, with 13 bases lying between them. Germline CDR1 SGHDT, CDR2 YYEEEE. The CDR3 contains 13 residues. In DNA, the CDR3 is TGTGCCAGTGGGGGAGGAATCAACACTGAAGCTTTCTTT. It translates to CASGGGINTEAFF.

The rearrangement uses TRBV29-1 and TRBJ2-1; perhaps TRBD2 as D (6 bases). This CDR3 region has 14 residues. Germline CDR1 reads SQVTM; CDR2 reads ANQGSEA. V shed 0 bases and J shed 6 bases, with 12 bases lying between them. CDR3 sequence reads: CSVEDPAGTNEQFF. The CDR3 nucleotides are TGCAGCGTTGAAGATCCGGCGGGGACCAATGAGCAGTTCTTC.